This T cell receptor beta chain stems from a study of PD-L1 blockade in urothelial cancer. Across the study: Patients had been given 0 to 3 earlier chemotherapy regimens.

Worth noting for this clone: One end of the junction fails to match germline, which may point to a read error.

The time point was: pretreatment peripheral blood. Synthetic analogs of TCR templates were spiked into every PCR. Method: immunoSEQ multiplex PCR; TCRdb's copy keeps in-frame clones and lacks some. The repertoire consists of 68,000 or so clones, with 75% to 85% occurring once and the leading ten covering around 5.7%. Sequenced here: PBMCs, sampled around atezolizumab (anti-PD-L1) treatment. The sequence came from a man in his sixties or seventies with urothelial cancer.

This chain's CDR3 is CASSVSREQFF. CDR3 nucleotide sequence: TGTGCCAGTAGTGTCTCTCGTGAGCAGTTCTTC. The J gene is TRBJ2-1, the V gene TRBV2; D remains ambiguous. The CDR3 spans 11 residues. CDR1 is SNHLY, CDR2 FYNNEI, per germline.